This is a list of T cell receptor beta chains from one sample in a study of T cells after yellow fever vaccination. TCRdb reprocessed the 5' RACE reads with MiXCR, giving one entry per CDR3 protein. The sample holds 450,000 to 600,000 distinct CDR3 sequences, 13% seen once. Sample: PBMCs, taken on the day of the yellow fever booster vaccination. The receptor source for this set is a young man who received the YFV17D yellow fever vaccine. Each CDR3 is given with its conserved first and last residue. The D gene is left open where the match is weak. The size entry is marked missing in some rows and otherwise reads once, few, many or a size class.

NA,TRBJ1-1,TRBV20-1,NA,TGCAGTGCTAGTGTAACCGGGGCCTTGAACACTGAAGCTTTCTTT,CSASVTGALNTEAFF
NA,TRBJ2-3,TRBV6-4,TRBD2,TGTGCCAGCAGCGCGGGGACTAGCGGGGGGACAGATACGCAGTATTTT,CASSAGTSGGTDTQYF
NA,TRBJ2-2,TRBV14,TRBD2,TGTGCCAGCAGTCTAGTACTAGCGACGGGCGGGGAGCTGTTTTTT,CASSLVLATGGELFF
few,TRBJ2-5,TRBV20-1,NA,TGCAGTGCTAGAGGTCCCGAGACCCAGTACTTC,CSARGPETQYF
NA,TRBJ1-6,TRBV6-1,TRBD1,TGTGCCAGCAGGGGACAGGGGTATTCACCCCTCCACTTT,CASRGQGYSPLHF
NA,TRBJ2-7,TRBV20-1,TRBD2,TGCAGTGCAGCTAGACTAGCGGCTGGGACCTACGAGCAGTACTTC,CSAARLAAGTYEQYF
NA,TRBJ2-1,TRBV9,NA,TGTGCCAGCAGCGTAGCTTCGAGCTCCTACAATGAGCAGTTCTTC,CASSVASSSYNEQFF
NA,TRBJ1-2,TRBV28,NA,TGTGCCAGCAGTTTGCCCCAGCACTATGGCTACACCTTC,CASSLPQHYGYTF
few,TRBJ2-2,TRBV6-5,TRBD2,TGTGCCAGCAGTTACTCGATTAGCGGGAGCAGGACCGGGGAGCTGTTTTTT,CASSYSISGSRTGELFF
NA,TRBJ2-3,TRBV30,NA,TGTGCCTGGAGTTCAACGGGGGATACGCAGTATTTT,CAWSSTGDTQYF
NA,TRBJ2-7,TRBV5-1,TRBD1,TGCGCCAGCAGCCCGGGACCGGACAGGGAAGGTGAGGACTTC,CASSPGPDREGEDF
NA,TRBJ2-1,TRBV24-1,NA,TGTGCCACCAGTGAGGCAGGGAGGAGCGATGAGCAGTTCTTC,CATSEAGRSDEQFF
few,TRBJ2-2,TRBV20-1,NA,TGCTGTGCTAGAGATTCCCAAAGGGGGTCCCTCTCGACGTCGGAGCTGTTTTTT,CCARDSQRGSLSTSELFF
NA,TRBJ2-1,TRBV19,NA,TGTGCCAGTAGTTTCAGCGGGTATTACAATGAGCAGTTCTTC,CASSFSGYYNEQFF
NA,TRBJ1-6,TRBV20-1,TRBD1,TGCAGTGCTCGACTTCCGGGACAGGGAACGGGACCCCTCCACTTT,CSARLPGQGTGPLHF
NA,TRBJ2-2,TRBV29-1,NA,TGCAGCGGCAGGGACGGGAATTACGCGAACACCGGGGAGCTGTTTTTT,CSGRDGNYANTGELFF
few,TRBJ2-5,TRBV10-2,NA,TGCGCCAGCAGTGAGATTTGGACTCAAGAGACCCAGTACTTC,CASSEIWTQETQYF
few,TRBJ1-2,TRBV9,TRBD1,TGTGCCAGCAGCGACGACAGGGCGGTCGGCTACACCTTC,CASSDDRAVGYTF
many,TRBJ2-3,TRBV5-1,TRBD1,TGCGCCAGCAGCTTGGAGGGACAGGGCACAGATACGCAGTATTTT,CASSLEGQGTDTQYF
NA,TRBJ2-2,TRBV20-1,TRBD1,TGCAGTGCTAGCTACAGACAGGGTGTTCCCGGGGAGCTGTTTTTT,CSASYRQGVPGELFF
few,TRBJ2-7,TRBV6-2/TRBV6-3,NA,TGTGCCAGCAGTTATTTGGCAGCGTACGAGCAGTACTTC,CASSYLAAYEQYF
few,TRBJ2-1,TRBV12-3/TRBV12-4,TRBD2,TGTGCCAGCAGTTTAAGAAGCGGGAGTAGAAATGAGCAGTTCTTC,CASSLRSGSRNEQFF
NA,TRBJ2-7,TRBV10-2,TRBD2,TGCGCCAGCAGGTCCGGGACTAGCGACCACTACGAGCAGTACTTC,CASRSGTSDHYEQYF
NA,TRBJ2-1,TRBV5-1,TRBD2,TGCGCCAGCAGCCACGGGACTAGCGGCAACAATGAGCAGTTCTTC,CASSHGTSGNNEQFF
many,TRBJ2-1,TRBV15,TRBD2,TGTGCCACCAGCAGAGATGGAGCGGGAGGTCTGGGTGAGCAGTTCTTC,CATSRDGAGGLGEQFF
few,TRBJ2-1,TRBV12-5,TRBD2,TGTGCTAGTGGTTTAGCGGGAGGAGACGAGCAGTTCTTC,CASGLAGGDEQFF
NA,TRBJ2-3,TRBV27,TRBD2,TGTGCCAGCAGTTCCTCTCGTCGGGGGGGTTGGCGAGATACGCAGTATTTT,CASSSSRRGGWRDTQYF
few,TRBJ1-2,TRBV5-1,TRBD1,TGCGCCAGCAGCTTACAGGGGAGGAATGGCTACACCTTC,CASSLQGRNGYTF
NA,TRBJ2-1,TRBV20-1,TRBD2,TGCAGTGCCCCCCCGGCGGGAGGGCCGGAGAATGAGCAGTTCTTC,CSAPPAGGPENEQFF
NA,TRBJ2-7,TRBV9,NA,TGTGCCAGCAGCGTAGGTAACACCAACTACGAGCAGTACTTC,CASSVGNTNYEQYF
NA,TRBJ2-1,TRBV12-3/TRBV12-4,NA,TGTGCCAGCACATCGATCCATGAGCAGTTCTTC,CASTSIHEQFF
NA,TRBJ1-2,TRBV12-3/TRBV12-4,TRBD1,TGTGCCAGCAGTTTAGGGACAGGGGGCGACTATGGCTACACCTTC,CASSLGTGGDYGYTF
NA,TRBJ1-2,TRBV20-1,NA,TGCAGTGCTAGTAATAGGGGGAGAATCTACACCTTC,CSASNRGRIYTF
few,TRBJ2-5,TRBV9,NA,TGTGCCAGCAGTGTGACCCCGGGGAACTCGGGAGAGACCCAGTACTTC,CASSVTPGNSGETQYF
few,TRBJ1-1,TRBV20-1,NA,TGCAGTGCTGCCAGTTTGGGGGGGGAGGACACTGAAGCTTTCTTT,CSAASLGGEDTEAFF
NA,TRBJ2-7,TRBV12-3/TRBV12-4,NA,TGTGCCAGCAGTTCCCTTTCCTCCCACGAGCAGTACTTC,CASSSLSSHEQYF
few,TRBJ2-2,TRBV29-1,TRBD2,TGCAGCGTGGGGGGGAAAAGCGAGAACACCGGGGAGCTGTTTTTT,CSVGGKSENTGELFF
NA,TRBJ1-1,TRBV5-1,NA,TGCGCCAGCAGCCTGGACATGGTGGGCACTGAAGCTTTCTTT,CASSLDMVGTEAFF
NA,TRBJ1-5,TRBV4-3,TRBD1,TGTGCCAGCAGTCAGGACAGGGGAAGCAATCAGCCCCAGCATTTT,CASSQDRGSNQPQHF
NA,TRBJ2-7,TRBV29-1,TRBD2,TGCAGCGTTGATCCCTCCGGGACTAGCGGGAGGGTCGACGAGCAGTACTTC,CSVDPSGTSGRVDEQYF